Shown below are 27 T cell receptor beta chains from a single sample sequenced in a study of T cell responses to AZD1222 COVID-19 vaccine. Sequencing was performed with immunoSEQ multiplex PCR; in TCRdb, only in-frame clones are kept and a portion is missing. This table holds some 120,000 clones, about 85% found once. The sequences come from peripheral blood, collected on day 0 of AZD1222 vaccination. The source is an adult in good health.

This chain uses TRBV5-1 with TRBJ1-1, with 12 bases matching TRBD1. Germline V gene lookup returns CDR1 SGHRS and CDR2 YFSETQ. This CDR3 contains 17 residues. J was trimmed by 3 bases and V by 1 base; bases with no gene match: 7. In nucleotides, the CDR3 is TGCGCCAGCAGCTTGACCGGGACAGGGGGCATAGACACTGAAGCTTTCTTT. It specifies CASSLTGTGGIDTEAFF. The full variable domain, in which reference TRBV5-1 and TRBJ1-1 provide the parts outside the CDR3, is KAGVTQTPRYLIKTRGQQVTLSCSPISGHRSVSWYQQTPGQGLQFLFEYFSETQRNKGNFPGRFSGRQFSNSRSEMNVSTLELGDSALYLCASSLTGTGGIDTEAFFGQGTRLTVV.

Details on this clone: This sequence may be a read error, since a much larger clone differs from it by one base. The chain recombines TRBV28 with TRBJ2-2; D is unresolved. The CDR3 is made up of 12 amino acids. Trimming took 6 bases from V and 3 from J, leaving 5 bases between them. Germline lookup yields CDR1 MDHEN and CDR2 SYDVKM. The CDR3 here is CASSPYTGELFF. The CDR3 region has the DNA TGTGCCAGCAGCCCGTACACCGGGGAGCTGTTTTTT.

The chain is built from TRBV5-1 and TRBJ2-1; 7 nucleotides align to TRBD1. V shed 3 bases and J 6 bases; nucleotides not matched to a gene: 6. This CDR3 comprises 14 residues. CDR1 and CDR2 from the germline V gene are SGHRS and YFSETQ. The CDR3 reads CASSSGGRGNEQFF. In nucleotides, the CDR3 is TGCGCCAGCAGCTCAGGGGGACGGGGCAATGAGCAGTTCTTC.

The CDR3 region is CASSPTRTRGRDYGYTF. DNA of the CDR3: TGTGCCAGCAGTCCTACCCGGACAAGGGGGCGGGATTATGGCTACACCTTC. V is TRBV27 and J is TRBJ1-2, with 7 bases identical to TRBD1. Trimming at V came to 5 bases and at J to 5 bases, leaving 17 bases not matched to a gene. This CDR3 spans 17 amino acids. Germline values: CDR1 MNHEY, CDR2 SMNVEV (reference sequence).

This chain uses TRBV11-3 with TRBJ2-3; D may be TRBD2 (7 bases). Trimming removed 5 bases at V and 6 bases at J, with 21 bases between. The CDR3 covers 16 residues. CDR1 is SGHNT and CDR2 is YENEEA in the germline V gene. The CDR3 is CASSPEGGVGYDTQYF. CDR3 nucleotides: TGTGCCAGCAGCCCTGAGGGGGGGGTAGGGTACGATACGCAGTATTTT.

This rearrangement joins TRBV28 to TRBJ2-5; no clear D gene. The CDR3 is 17 residues long. From germline, CDR1 is MDHEN and CDR2 SYDVKM. The V gene lost 5 bases and the J gene lost 2 bases, with 21 bases spanning the gap. CDR3 protein: CASSRRYPAPFQETQYF. The CDR3 coding sequence is TGTGCCAGCAGTCGAAGGTACCCCGCACCTTTTCAAGAGACCCAGTACTTC. Full variable domain (remainder filled in from reference TRBV28 and TRBJ2-5): DVKVTQSSRYLVKRTGEKVFLECVQDMDHENMFWYRQDPGLGLRLIYFSYDVKMKEKGDIPEGYSVSREKKERFSLILESASTNQTSMYLCASSRRYPAPFQETQYFGPGTRLLVL.

This chain connects TRBV27 to TRBJ2-5; D is possibly TRBD2 (5 bases). V dropped 3 bases and J dropped 6 bases, with 14 bases sitting between them. The germline V gene encodes CDR1 MNHEY and CDR2 SMNVEV (reference sequence). The CDR3 is 14 amino acids. CDR3 protein: CASSFVDSKKTQYF. DNA of the CDR3: TGTGCCAGCAGTTTTGTGGACTCCAAAAAGACCCAGTACTTC.

This chain connects TRBV18 to TRBJ2-2, with 7 bases identical to TRBD1. CDR1 KGHSH and CDR2 LQKENI come from the germline V gene. V lost 3 bases and J lost 2; bases outside the gene matches: 6. This CDR3 spans 16 amino acids. DNA of the CDR3: TGTGCCAGCTCACCCGGGACAGCCTCTAACACCGGGGAGCTGTTTTTT. Translation gives CASSPGTASNTGELFF.

This rearrangement joins TRBV6-5 to TRBJ1-1; a possible D gene is TRBD1 (5 bases). Trimming took 6 bases from V and 1 from J, leaving 15 bases between them. CDR1 MNHEY and CDR2 SVGAGI come from the germline V gene. The CDR3 spans 15 residues. The CDR3 protein is CASRWGPRGNTEAFF. CDR3 DNA: TGTGCCAGCAGATGGGGACCCCGCGGGAACACTGAAGCTTTCTTT.

As regards this clone: Other DNA sequences in this sample translate to the same CDR3. The rearrangement joins TRBV5-4 to TRBJ2-2; possible D gene TRBD1, 5 bases. The CDR3 covers 13 residues. Trimming took 4 bases from V and 3 from J, leaving 7 bases between them. Per the germline V gene, CDR1 is SGHNT and CDR2 is YYREEE (reference sequence). CDR3 DNA sequence: TGTGCCAGCAGCCTGACAGACACCGGGGAGCTGTTTTTT. Translating it yields CASSLTDTGELFF.

V is TRBV9 and J is TRBJ2-7, with D possibly being TRBD1 or TRBD2 (6 bases each). The germline CDR1 and CDR2 sequences are SGDLS and YYNGEE. The V end lost 1 base, the J end lost 2 bases, and 10 bases lay between the germline ends. This CDR3 is 14 amino acids long. Here the CDR3 DNA reads TGTGCCAGCAGCGTATCAGGGGAGGCCTACGAGCAGTACTTC. Amino acids: CASSVSGEAYEQYF.

This chain joins TRBV12-3 or TRBV12-4 and TRBJ1-5; D possibly corresponds to TRBD1 (6 bases). The CDR3 loop spans 13 amino acids. Between the trimmed V and J ends, which lost 6 bases and 4 bases, there was a span of 10 bases. As DNA, the CDR3 is TGTGCCAGCAGAAGGACAGTTAATCAGCCCCAGCATTTT. This translates into CASRRTVNQPQHF.

This clone was detected once. V and J are TRBV19 and TRBJ1-2; D possibly corresponds to TRBD1 (5 bases). The length of the CDR3 is 11 residues. Germline-derived CDR1 and CDR2 are LNHDA and SQIVND (reference sequence). V gave up 10 bases and J gave up 5 bases, with 11 bases separating them. The CDR3 sequence is CATTGPYGYTF. The CDR3 coding sequence is TGTGCCACAACAGGCCCTTATGGCTACACCTTC.

V usage is TRBV15 and J usage is TRBJ1-4, with 11 positions matching TRBD1. Trimming at V came to 3 bases and at J to 6 bases, leaving 3 bases not matched to a gene. The CDR3 is 15 amino acids. Germline V gene lookup returns CDR1 LNHNV and CDR2 YYDKDF (reference sequence). CDR3 DNA: TGTGCCACCAGCAGGGACAGGGGGCGCGATGAAAAACTGTTTTTT. Amino acid sequence: CATSRDRGRDEKLFF.

This rearrangement joins TRBV6-5 to TRBJ2-7; 14 bases map to TRBD2. The CDR3 spans 15 residues. In germline, CDR1 is MNHEY, CDR2 SVGAGI. After removal of 6 bases from V and 2 bases from J, the junction contained 3 bases not matched to a gene. This chain's CDR3 is CASSEGLAGAYEQYF. CDR3 bases: TGTGCCAGCAGCGAGGGACTAGCGGGGGCCTACGAGCAGTACTTC.

The CDR3 sequence: CASRNTGGGYTF. The CDR3 coding sequence is TGTGCCAGCAGGAACACAGGGGGAGGCTACACCTTC. V and J are TRBV6-4 and TRBJ1-2; 8 positions match TRBD1. J lost 8 bases, V lost 6 bases, and 5 bases had no gene match. Germline V gene data show CDR1 as MRHNA and CDR2 as SNTAGT. The CDR3 length is 12 residues.

The genes are TRBV5-4 and TRBJ1-1; tentatively, D is TRBD1 (6 bases). With 0 bases removed from V and 4 bases from J, the gap between germline ends came to 7 bases. The CDR3 sequence is 13 residues long. Germline lookup yields CDR1 SGHNT and CDR2 YYREEE (reference sequence). The CDR3 DNA reads TGTGCCAGCAGCTTGGGGGGGGCCACTGAAGCTTTCTTT. It is translated as CASSLGGATEAFF. The full variable domain, in which reference TRBV5-4 and TRBJ1-1 provide the parts outside the CDR3, is ETGVTQSPTHLIKTRGQQVTLRCSSQSGHNTVSWYQQALGQGPQFIFQYYREEENGRGNFPPRFSGLQFPNYSSELNVNALELDDSALYLCASSLGGATEAFFGQGTRLTVV.

J is TRBJ2-3 and V is TRBV3-1 (or the pseudogene TRBV3-2), with a tentative D call TRBD2 (5 bases). Trimming removed 4 bases from V and 4 bases from J, with 9 bases in between. The CDR3 loop spans 13 amino acids. In germline, CDR1 is LGHDT, CDR2 YNNKEL (reference sequence). CDR3 protein: CASSRSGADTQYF. The CDR3 DNA reads TGTGCCAGCAGCCGTTCCGGGGCAGATACGCAGTATTTT.

V and J are TRBV3-1 (or the pseudogene TRBV3-2) and TRBJ2-1; a weak D match, TRBD1 (6 bases). The CDR3 is 14 residues long. Germline V gene lookup returns CDR1 LGHDT and CDR2 YNNKEL (reference sequence). V was shortened by 6 bases and J by 6 bases, with 15 bases between the two germline ends. Here the CDR3 DNA reads TGTGCCAGCAGGCCCTATAAACAGGGCAATGAGCAGTTCTTC. As protein: CASRPYKQGNEQFF.

The chain couples TRBV18 to TRBJ1-4, with D possibly TRBD1 on 5 matching bases. The germline V and J ends were trimmed by 4 bases and 7 bases, with 25 bases remaining between them. CDR1 and CDR2 (germline): KGHSH, LQKENI. This CDR3 comprises 18 residues. CDR3 amino acids: CASSLQTPDAGKGEKLFF. The CDR3 nucleotides are TGTGCCAGCTCACTGCAAACCCCCGACGCAGGGAAAGGTGAAAAACTGTTTTTT.

The chain employs TRBV29-1 and TRBJ1-1, with D uncertain. Germline CDR1 SQVTM, CDR2 ANQGSEA. V lost 4 bases, J lost 4 bases, and 25 bases lay in between. The CDR3 spans 17 residues. The CDR3 DNA sequence: TGCAGCGTTGCGTGGTTTCGCCGGACTCCGGGAACCACTGAAGCTTTCTTT. Its translation is CSVAWFRRTPGTTEAFF.

As for this clone: At the DNA level, this CDR3 is encoded by other sequences in the same sample as well. V usage is TRBV15 and J usage is TRBJ2-5, with D uncertain. The CDR3 runs 12 residues. Germline CDR1 LNHNV, CDR2 YYDKDF (reference sequence). Trimming removed 0 bases from V and 5 bases from J, with 4 bases in between. Written as DNA, the CDR3 is TGTGCCACCAGCAGAGATAGGGAGACCCAGTACTTC. Translating gives CATSRDRETQYF. The variable domain in full, with the rest retrieved from reference TRBV15 and TRBJ2-5, is DAMVIQNPRYQVTQFGKPVTLSCSQTLNHNVMYWYQQKSSQAPKLLFHYYDKDFNNEADTPDNFQSRRPNTSFCFLDIRSPGLGDTAMYLCATSRDRETQYFGPGTRLLVL.

This clone came up a few times. This sequence joins TRBV2 and TRBJ1-6; D ambiguous. Germline loops: CDR1 SNHLY, CDR2 FYNNEI. The CDR3 runs to 15 residues. With 8 bases removed from V and 8 bases from J, the gap between germline ends came to 19 bases. CDR3 sequence reads: CASFPRVVPYSPLHF. Written as DNA, the CDR3 is TGTGCCAGCTTCCCCCGGGTGGTCCCTTATTCACCCCTCCACTTT.

J is TRBJ1-6 and V is TRBV28; unclear D gene. V dropped 1 base and J dropped 7 bases, with 5 bases sitting between them. Looked up from germline, CDR1 is MDHEN and CDR2 is SYDVKM. The CDR3 consists of 13 residues. The CDR3 reads CASSLLVNSPLHF. The CDR3 coding sequence is TGTGCCAGCAGTTTATTGGTAAATTCACCCCTCCACTTT. The full variable domain, completed using reference TRBV28 and TRBJ1-6, is DVKVTQSSRYLVKRTGEKVFLECVQDMDHENMFWYRQDPGLGLRLIYFSYDVKMKEKGDIPEGYSVSREKKERFSLILESASTNQTSMYLCASSLLVNSPLHFGNGTRLTVT.

The V and J genes are TRBV27 and TRBJ2-1, with TRBD2 matching over 10 bases. The CDR3 loop spans 15 amino acids. Germline CDR1 MNHEY, CDR2 SMNVEV (reference sequence). After removal of 7 bases from V and 4 bases from J, the junction contained 7 bases not matched to a gene. The CDR3 nucleotides are TGTGCCAGCACCCAACTAGCGGGAAGATACAATGAGCAGTTCTTC. It yields the protein CASTQLAGRYNEQFF.

The V gene is TRBV24-1, the J gene TRBJ2-1; D is unresolved. The V gene's germline CDR1 is KGHDR and CDR2 SFDVKD. The V gene lost 3 bases and the J gene lost 1 base, with 3 bases spanning the gap. This CDR3 has 13 amino acids. CDR3 bases: TGTGCCACCAGTGATCGGTCCTACAATGAGCAGTTCTTC. It yields the protein CATSDRSYNEQFF.

The genes are TRBV30 and TRBJ2-1; D not certain. V gave up 4 bases and J gave up 0 bases, with 16 bases separating them. CDR1 is GTSNPN, CDR2 SVGIG, per germline (reference sequence). The CDR3 contains 16 residues. DNA of the CDR3: TGTGCCTGGAATGAAGGACCCCGCAGCTCCTACAATGAGCAGTTCTTC. It is translated as CAWNEGPRSSYNEQFF.